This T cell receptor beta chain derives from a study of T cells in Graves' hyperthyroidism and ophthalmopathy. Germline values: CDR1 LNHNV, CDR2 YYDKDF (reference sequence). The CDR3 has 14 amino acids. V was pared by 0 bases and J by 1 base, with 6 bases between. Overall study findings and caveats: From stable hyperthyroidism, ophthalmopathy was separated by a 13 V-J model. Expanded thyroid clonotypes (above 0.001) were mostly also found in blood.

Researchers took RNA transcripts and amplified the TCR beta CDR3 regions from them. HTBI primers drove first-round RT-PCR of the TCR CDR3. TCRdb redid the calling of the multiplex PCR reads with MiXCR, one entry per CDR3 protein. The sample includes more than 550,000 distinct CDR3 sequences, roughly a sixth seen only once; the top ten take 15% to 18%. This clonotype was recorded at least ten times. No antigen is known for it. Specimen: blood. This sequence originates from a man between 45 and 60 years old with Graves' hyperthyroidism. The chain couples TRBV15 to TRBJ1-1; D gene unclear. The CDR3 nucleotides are TGTGCCACCAGCAGAGATAAACAGAACACTGAAGCTTTCTTT. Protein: CATSRDKQNTEAFF.